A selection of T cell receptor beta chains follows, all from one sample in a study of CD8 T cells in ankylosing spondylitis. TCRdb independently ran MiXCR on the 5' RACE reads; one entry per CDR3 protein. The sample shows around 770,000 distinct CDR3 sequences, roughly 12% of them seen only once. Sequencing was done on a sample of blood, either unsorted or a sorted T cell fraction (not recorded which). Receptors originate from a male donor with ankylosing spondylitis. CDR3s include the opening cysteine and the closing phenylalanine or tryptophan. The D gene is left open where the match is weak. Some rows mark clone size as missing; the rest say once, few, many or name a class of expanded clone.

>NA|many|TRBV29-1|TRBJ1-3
CSVRSGFAGNTIYF
TGCAGCGTCCGATCAGGGTTTGCTGGAAACACCATATATTTT
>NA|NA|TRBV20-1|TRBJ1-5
CSAIGTLLSNQPQHF
TGCAGTGCCATCGGGACACTACTTAGCAATCAGCCCCAGCATTTT
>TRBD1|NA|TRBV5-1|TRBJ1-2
CASSFGQGANGYTF
TGCGCCAGCAGCTTTGGACAGGGAGCGAATGGCTACACCTTC
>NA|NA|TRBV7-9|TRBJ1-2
CASSYGLAYGYTF
TGTGCCAGCAGCTATGGATTGGCCTATGGCTACACCTTC
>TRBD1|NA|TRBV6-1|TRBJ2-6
CASSPGTGNLPGANVLTF
TGTGCCAGCAGCCCCGGGACAGGCAACCTTCCTGGGGCCAACGTCCTGACTTTC
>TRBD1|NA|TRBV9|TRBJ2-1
CASSVGGQGYGEQFF
TGTGCCAGCAGCGTAGGGGGACAGGGGTACGGTGAGCAGTTCTTC
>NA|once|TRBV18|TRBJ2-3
CASSQAVTDTQYF
TGTGCCAGCTCTCAGGCTGTCACAGATACGCAGTATTTT
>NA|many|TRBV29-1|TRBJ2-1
CSVGKAASSYNEQFF
TGCAGCGTCGGAAAAGCGGCAAGCTCCTACAATGAGCAGTTCTTC
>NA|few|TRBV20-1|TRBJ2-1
CSAGSGTFYNEQFF
TGCAGTGCTGGCTCCGGGACTTTCTACAATGAGCAGTTCTTC
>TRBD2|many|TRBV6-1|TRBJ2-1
CASRKLAGYNEQFF
TGTGCCAGCAGGAAACTAGCGGGGTACAATGAGCAGTTCTTC
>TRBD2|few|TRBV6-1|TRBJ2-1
CASSPPGAGAYNEQFF
TGTGCCAGCAGCCCCCCCGGAGCGGGAGCCTACAATGAGCAGTTCTTC
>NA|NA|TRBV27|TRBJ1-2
CASSLNGYTF
TGTGCCAGCAGTTTAAATGGGTACACCTTC
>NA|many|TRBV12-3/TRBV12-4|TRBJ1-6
CASSFRGPSSPLHF
TGTGCCAGCAGTTTCCGGGGGCCGAGTTCACCCCTCCACTTT
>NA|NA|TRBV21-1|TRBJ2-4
CASSIPGQGGENIQYF
TGTGCCAGCAGCATACCGGGACAGGGGGGAGAAAACATTCAGTACTTC
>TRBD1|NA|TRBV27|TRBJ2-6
CASSLSTRQGSGANVLTF
TGTGCCAGCAGTTTATCAACTAGACAGGGCTCTGGGGCCAACGTCCTGACTTTC